The 30 T cell receptor beta chains below all came from one sample that was sequenced in a study of cytotoxic CD8 clonotypes in ibrutinib-treated CLL. Data came from immunoSEQ multiplex PCR; TCRdb stores just in-frame clones and leaves some out. The repertoire holds roughly 110,000 clones, with 55% to 75% as singletons. Sequenced material: PBMCs, taken after 24 months of ibrutinib treatment. These receptors were obtained from a human donor with chronic lymphocytic leukemia.

The chain carries TRBV7-9 and TRBJ1-1, with D possibly being TRBD1 (6 bases). The V end lost 2 bases, the J end lost 0 bases, and 16 bases lay between the germline ends. CDR1 is SEHNR, CDR2 FQNEAQ, per germline (reference sequence). The CDR3 is 17 amino acids. The DNA of the CDR3 is TGTGCCAGCAGCTTAAAGGCAGGGGTCGATATGAACACTGAAGCTTTCTTT. Encoded protein: CASSLKAGVDMNTEAFF.

The chain recombines TRBV6-5 with TRBJ2-7; the D call may be TRBD1 or TRBD2 (6 bases each). Germline V CDR1 and CDR2: MNHEY, SVGAGI. CDR3 length: 14 amino acids. Trimming took 8 bases from V and 5 from J, leaving 19 bases between them. CDR3 sequence (DNA): TGTGCCAGCCGAACCATAGGAGGGGGGAACGAGCAGTACTTC. Protein: CASRTIGGGNEQYF.

This rearrangement joins TRBV10-3 to TRBJ2-1, with 13 nucleotides matching TRBD2. Unmatched junction bases numbered 4, after V lost 6 bases and J lost 5 bases. Looked up from germline, CDR1 is ENHRY and CDR2 is SYGVKD. The CDR3 loop spans 15 amino acids. CDR3 DNA: TGTGCCATCAGGGGGACTAGCGGGGTAGACAATGAGCAGTTCTTC. It codes for CAIRGTSGVDNEQFF.

This chain uses TRBV20-1 with TRBJ1-4, with 9 bases matching TRBD1. This CDR3 spans 11 amino acids. With V trimmed by 5 bases and J by 10 bases, 2 bases remained unmatched. Germline-derived CDR1 and CDR2 are DFQATT and SNEGSKA (reference sequence). As DNA, the CDR3 is TGCAGTGCTGCGACAGGGGGAAAACTGTTTTTT. It translates to CSAATGGKLFF.

A few counts support this clone. The genes are TRBV6-6 and TRBJ1-2, with 7 positions matching TRBD1. Unmatched junction bases numbered 9, after V lost 4 bases and J lost 7 bases. Per the germline V gene, CDR1 is MNHNY and CDR2 is SVGAGI (reference sequence). The CDR3 has 14 residues. CDR3 DNA: TGTGCCAGCAGTTTTTCGAACAGGGGCCTTGGCTACACCTTC. Protein sequence: CASSFSNRGLGYTF.

The CDR3: CASSPQGSNEKLFF. Here the CDR3 DNA reads TGTGCCAGCAGCCCCCAGGGATCTAATGAAAAACTGTTTTTT. This chain connects TRBV7-9 to TRBJ1-4, with D possibly TRBD1 on 5 matching bases. Germline lookup yields CDR1 SEHNR and CDR2 FQNEAQ (reference sequence). V shed 5 bases and J shed 3 bases, with 10 bases lying between them. The CDR3 length is 14 residues.

The chain carries TRBV11-3 and TRBJ2-1, with TRBD2 matching 9 bases. CDR1 is SGHNT, CDR2 YENEEA, per germline. V lost 3 bases and J lost 10; bases outside the gene matches: 7. This CDR3 contains 14 residues. CDR3 coding DNA: TGTGCCAGCAGCTTTGGCGGGGGGGCTAACGAGCAGTTCTTC. This translates into CASSFGGGANEQFF. Full variable domain (remainder filled in from reference TRBV11-3 and TRBJ2-1): EAGVVQSPRYKIIEKKQPVAFWCNPISGHNTLYWYLQNLGQGPELLIRYENEEAVDDSQLPKDRFSAERLKGVDSTLKIQPAELGDSAVYLCASSFGGGANEQFFGPGTRLTVL.

This chain uses TRBV7-2 with TRBJ1-3; D uncertain. The length of the CDR3 is 15 residues. Trimming cost V 3 bases and J 5 bases, with 14 bases left between them. Per the germline V gene, CDR1 is SGHTA and CDR2 is FQGNSA. The DNA for the CDR3 is TGTGCCAGCAGCTTCTCCGTAGGCACAAGAAACACCATATATTTT. Its protein product is CASSFSVGTRNTIYF.

The V gene is TRBV10-2, the J gene TRBJ1-1; D gene ambiguous. Between the trimmed V and J ends, which lost 3 bases and 1 base, there was a span of 12 bases. Germline V gene lookup returns CDR1 WSHSY and CDR2 SAAADI. The CDR3 consists of 15 residues. The CDR3 here is CASSEGPAPNTEAFF. CDR3 DNA: TGCGCCAGCAGTGAAGGGCCGGCCCCGAACACTGAAGCTTTCTTT.

The chain uses TRBV5-6 and TRBJ1-1, with D perhaps TRBD1 (6 bases). V lost 2 bases and J 6 bases, leaving 11 bases between the germline ends. Germline V gives CDR1 SGHDT, CDR2 YYEEEE. CDR3 length: 13 amino acids. The chain's CDR3 is CASSLAGVAEAFF. In DNA, the CDR3 is TGTGCCAGCAGCTTAGCAGGGGTTGCTGAAGCTTTCTTT.

This clone showed up many times. This sequence joins TRBV19 and TRBJ1-1; D is ambiguous. The CDR3 is 12 residues long. Germline V gene lookup returns CDR1 LNHDA and CDR2 SQIVND (reference sequence). Trimming removed 4 bases at V and 3 bases at J, with 6 bases between. The CDR3 nucleotides read TGTGCCAGTAGTAATGACTACACTGAAGCTTTCTTT. This translates into CASSNDYTEAFF. Filled out from reference TRBV19 and TRBJ1-1, the complete variable domain reads DGGITQSPKYLFRKEGQNVTLSCEQNLNHDAMYWYRQDPGQGLRLIYYSQIVNDFQKGDIAEGYSVSREKKESFPLTVTSAQKNPTAFYLCASSNDYTEAFFGQGTRLTVV.

The J gene is TRBJ1-6, the V gene TRBV4-2; D possibly corresponds to TRBD1 (5 bases). Germline assignment: CDR1 LGHNA and CDR2 YNFKEQ. The length of the CDR3 is 16 residues. The germline V and J ends were trimmed by 1 base and 7 bases, with 14 bases remaining between them. CDR3 residues: CASSQALDTGNSPLHF. The CDR3 region has the DNA TGTGCCAGCAGCCAAGCTTTGGACACCGGGAATTCACCCCTCCACTTT.

The CDR3 is CAWSSGEETQYF. The CDR3 nucleotides are TGTGCCTGGAGTTCTGGGGAAGAGACCCAGTACTTC. V is TRBV30 and J is TRBJ2-5; D gene unclear. The V gene lost 2 bases and the J gene lost 3 bases, with 7 bases spanning the gap. The CDR3 is 12 amino acids. CDR1 and CDR2 from the germline V gene are GTSNPN and SVGIG (reference sequence).

This clone is a singleton in its sample. This sequence joins TRBV19 and TRBJ1-6; the D is unclear. The germline V and J ends were trimmed by 5 bases and 6 bases, with 8 bases remaining between them. Germline V gene sequence: CDR1 LNHDA, CDR2 SQIVND (reference sequence). The CDR3 contains 13 residues. The CDR3 is CASSSVPNSPLHF. DNA for the CDR3: TGTGCCAGTAGTTCCGTCCCTAATTCACCCCTCCACTTT. The whole variable domain, filled in from reference TRBV19 and TRBJ1-6, reads DGGITQSPKYLFRKEGQNVTLSCEQNLNHDAMYWYRQDPGQGLRLIYYSQIVNDFQKGDIAEGYSVSREKKESFPLTVTSAQKNPTAFYLCASSSVPNSPLHFGNGTRLTVT.

This chain joins TRBV7-8 and TRBJ1-1; no reliable D call. The V and J ends lost 5 bases and 1 base respectively, with 11 bases between them. From germline, CDR1 is SGHVS and CDR2 FQNEAQ. This CDR3 spans 14 amino acids. The CDR3 DNA reads TGTGCCAGCAGCAGCCATTACGGGAACACTGAAGCTTTCTTT. Translated, it gives CASSSHYGNTEAFF. Based on the CDR3 plus reference TRBV7-8 and TRBJ1-1, the full variable domain is GAGVSQSPRYKVAKRGQDVALRCDPISGHVSLFWYQQALGQGPEFLTYFQNEAQLDKSGLPSDRFFAERPEGSVSTLKIQRTQQEDSAVYLCASSSHYGNTEAFFGQGTRLTVV.

The chain recombines TRBV5-1 with TRBJ2-5; possible D gene TRBD2, 5 bases. The V and J ends lost 4 bases and 5 bases respectively, with 15 bases between them. The CDR3 totals 14 residues. The germline CDR1 and CDR2 sequences are SGHRS and YFSETQ. The CDR3 sequence is CASSAWPEGETQYF. The CDR3 DNA sequence: TGCGCCAGCAGCGCCTGGCCCGAGGGTGAGACCCAGTACTTC.

CDR3 region: CASSFGTGVETQYF. CDR3 DNA sequence: TGCGCCAGCAGCTTCGGGACAGGGGTTGAGACCCAGTACTTC. This chain connects TRBV5-1 to TRBJ2-5; 10 bases fit TRBD1. The germline V gene has CDR1 SGHRS and CDR2 YFSETQ. The CDR3 runs 14 residues. The V gene end was trimmed by 2 bases and the J gene end by 5 bases; junction bases not matched to a gene: 3.

The chain is built from TRBV7-9 and TRBJ1-1, with 7 bases matching TRBD1. J lost 4 bases, V lost 6 bases, and 8 bases had no gene match. Germline V gene lookup returns CDR1 SEHNR and CDR2 FQNEAQ (reference sequence). The CDR3 has 14 residues. The CDR3 DNA follows: TGTGCCAGCAGAAGAGACAGGGTGAGCACTGAAGCTTTCTTT. Its translation: CASRRDRVSTEAFF.

The genes are TRBV30 and TRBJ2-6, with a possible D match to TRBD1 (5 bases). Germline CDR1 reads GTSNPN; CDR2 reads SVGIG (reference sequence). CDR3 size: 13 residues. V was clipped by 5 bases and J by 2 bases, with 7 bases between them. CDR3 DNA sequence: TGTGCCTGGGTGACAGCTGGGGCCAACGTCCTGACTTTC. It yields the protein CAWVTAGANVLTF.

The V call is TRBV7-2, the J call TRBJ2-5; 10 positions agree with TRBD2. The junction had 3 bases not matched to a gene; V was cut back by 1 base and J by 4 bases. Per the germline V gene, CDR1 is SGHTA and CDR2 is FQGNSA. The CDR3 loop spans 15 amino acids. CDR3 residues: CASSLVAGGGETQYF. CDR3 nucleotides: TGTGCCAGCAGCTTAGTAGCGGGGGGAGGAGAGACCCAGTACTTC.

The chain combines TRBV7-9 with TRBJ2-7; TRBD2 matches 9 bases. Germline CDR1 reads SEHNR; CDR2 reads FQNEAQ (reference sequence). This CDR3 spans 16 amino acids. Germline trimming cut 4 bases from V and 0 bases from J; bases unmatched to any gene: 7. This CDR3 is CASSYQTSGYSYEQYF. For the CDR3, the DNA is TGTGCCAGCAGCTATCAGACTAGCGGTTACTCCTACGAGCAGTACTTC.

The chain joins TRBV15 to TRBJ1-2; D ambiguous. The CDR3 spans 16 residues. The V gene lost 0 bases and the J gene lost 2 bases, with 13 bases spanning the gap. Germline V CDR1 and CDR2: LNHNV, YYDKDF (reference sequence). CDR3 sequence reads: CATSRDAVATNYGYTF. The DNA for the CDR3 is TGTGCCACCAGCAGAGATGCAGTCGCTACAAACTATGGCTACACCTTC.

This chain connects TRBV4-2 to TRBJ2-7, with 8 bases fitting TRBD2. Germline CDR1 reads LGHNA; CDR2 reads YNFKEQ. This CDR3 comprises 16 residues. The trim removed 0 bases at V and 0 bases at J, leaving 4 bases unmatched. The CDR3 nucleotides are TGTGCCAGCAGCCAAGAGGTCGCGGGGGGCTCCTACGAGCAGTACTTC. The encoded protein is CASSQEVAGGSYEQYF.

J is TRBJ1-2 and V is TRBV5-5; D is unresolved. Germline V lookup: CDR1 SGHKS, CDR2 YYEKEE (reference sequence). This CDR3 spans 14 amino acids. V shed 4 bases and J shed 2 bases, with 12 bases lying between them. As DNA, the CDR3 is TGTGCCAGCAGCCCCGACCCGAGAAACTATGGCTACACCTTC. Protein product: CASSPDPRNYGYTF.

The chain's CDR3 is CASSKPGQESYEQYF. The DNA for the CDR3 is TGTGCCAGCAGCAAACCGGGACAGGAGTCTTACGAGCAGTACTTC. The chain combines TRBV28 with TRBJ2-7; 8 bases are shared with TRBD1. Trimming at V came to 6 bases and at J to 4 bases, leaving 11 bases not matched to a gene. The germline V gene encodes CDR1 MDHEN and CDR2 SYDVKM. CDR3 length equals 15 residues.

This clone turned up a few times. The rearrangement joins TRBV7-2 to TRBJ1-6, with 9 bases that match TRBD1. The V segment lost 5 bases and the J segment 7 bases; nucleotides outside the gene matches: 6. The germline V gene encodes CDR1 SGHTA and CDR2 FQGNSA. CDR3 length: 15 amino acids. The CDR3 is CASSPRGQGNSPLHF. Here the CDR3 DNA reads TGTGCCAGCAGCCCCCGGGGACAGGGAAATTCACCCCTCCACTTT.

This clone was recorded a few times. The V and J genes are TRBV7-9 and TRBJ2-7; D possibly corresponds to TRBD2 (5 bases). V was clipped by 2 bases and J by 4 bases, with 9 bases between them. Germline lookup yields CDR1 SEHNR and CDR2 FQNEAQ (reference sequence). The CDR3 is made up of 13 amino acids. The CDR3 reads CASSLSGGYEQYF. The CDR3 DNA reads TGTGCCAGCAGCTTATCTGGCGGGTACGAGCAGTACTTC. The whole variable domain, remainder taken from reference TRBV7-9 and TRBJ2-7, is DTGVSQNPRHKITKRGQNVTFRCDPISEHNRLYWYRQTLGQGPEFLTYFQNEAQLEKSRLLSDRFSAERPKGSFSTLEIQRTEQGDSAMYLCASSLSGGYEQYFGPGTRLTVT.

The gene calls are TRBV19 and TRBJ2-2; D unresolved. V gave up 3 bases and J gave up 5 bases, with 10 bases separating them. Germline CDR1 LNHDA, CDR2 SQIVND (reference sequence). The CDR3 has 14 residues. This CDR3 reads CASSIPKPTGELFF. The DNA of the CDR3 is TGTGCCAGTAGTATCCCTAAACCGACCGGGGAGCTGTTTTTT.

The chain joins TRBV7-9 to TRBJ2-5; possibly TRBD1 for D (5 bases). Germline assignment: CDR1 SEHNR and CDR2 FQNEAQ (reference sequence). Trimming shortened V by 1 base and J by 5 bases, and 11 bases separated the two germline ends. This CDR3 has 14 residues. CDR3 coding DNA: TGTGCCAGCAGCTTAGTGCCAGGGCGCGAGACCCAGTACTTC. Translation gives CASSLVPGRETQYF.

A few counts support this clone. The chain employs TRBV25-1 and TRBJ1-2; no firm D call. V lost 5 bases to trimming and J lost 4 bases, with 14 bases between them. The CDR3 contains 14 residues. Germline CDR1 and CDR2: MGHDK and SYGVNS. The chain's CDR3 is CASSSEISLYGYTF. CDR3 bases: TGTGCCAGCAGTTCCGAGATCTCACTCTATGGCTACACCTTC.